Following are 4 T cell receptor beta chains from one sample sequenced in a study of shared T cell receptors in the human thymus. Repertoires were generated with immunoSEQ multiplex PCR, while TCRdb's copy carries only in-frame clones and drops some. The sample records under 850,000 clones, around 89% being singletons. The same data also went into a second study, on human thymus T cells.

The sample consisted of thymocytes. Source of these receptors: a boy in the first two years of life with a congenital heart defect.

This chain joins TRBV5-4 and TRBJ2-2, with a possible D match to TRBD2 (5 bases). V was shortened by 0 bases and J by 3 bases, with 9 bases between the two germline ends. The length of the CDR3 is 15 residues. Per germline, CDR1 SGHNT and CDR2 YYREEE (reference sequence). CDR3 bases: TGTGCCAGCAGCTTGGAAGGACTGTACACCGGGGAGCTGTTTTTT. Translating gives CASSLEGLYTGELFF.

CDR3 nucleotide sequence: TGCGCCAGCAGTGAGCCTCAGGGGGGATTAGCGGGAGGCGGGAATGAGCAGTTCTTC. It codes for CASSEPQGGLAGGGNEQFF. V and J are TRBV10-2 and TRBJ2-1, with 10 bases that match TRBD2. Germline V gene sequence: CDR1 WSHSY, CDR2 SAAADI. Trimming took 2 bases from V and 7 from J; bases not matched to a gene: 17. The CDR3 is 19 residues long.

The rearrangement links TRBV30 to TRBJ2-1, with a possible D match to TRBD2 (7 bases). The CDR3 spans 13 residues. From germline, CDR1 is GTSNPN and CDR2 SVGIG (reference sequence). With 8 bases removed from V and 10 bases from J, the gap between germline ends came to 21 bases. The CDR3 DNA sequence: TGTGCCCCGGGGGCGGGAGACCCGGGGGAGCAGTTCTTC. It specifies CAPGAGDPGEQFF.

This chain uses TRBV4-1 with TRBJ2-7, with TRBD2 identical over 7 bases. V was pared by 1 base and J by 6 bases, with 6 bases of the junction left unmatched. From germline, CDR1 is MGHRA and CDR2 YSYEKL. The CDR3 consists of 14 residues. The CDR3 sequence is CASSQVRTRGEQYF. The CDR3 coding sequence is TGCGCCAGCAGCCAAGTCAGGACTAGAGGCGAGCAGTACTTC.